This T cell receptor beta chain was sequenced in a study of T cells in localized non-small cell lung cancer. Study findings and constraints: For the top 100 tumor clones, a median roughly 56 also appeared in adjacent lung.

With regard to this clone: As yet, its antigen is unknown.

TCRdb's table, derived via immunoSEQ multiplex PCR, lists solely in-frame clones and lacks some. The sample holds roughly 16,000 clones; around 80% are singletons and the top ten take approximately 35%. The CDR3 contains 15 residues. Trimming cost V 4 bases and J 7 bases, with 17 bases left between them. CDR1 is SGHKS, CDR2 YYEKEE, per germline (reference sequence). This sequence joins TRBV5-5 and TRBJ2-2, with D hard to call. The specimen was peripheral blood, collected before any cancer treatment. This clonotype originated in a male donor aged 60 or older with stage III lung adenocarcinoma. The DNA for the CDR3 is TGTGCCAGCAGCCGAGCACAGATAACAAGCGGGGAGCTGTTTTTT. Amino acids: CASSRAQITSGELFF.